This TCR beta chain was sequenced during a study of blood T cell repertoires in COVID-19 (dated by TCRdb to the early 2020s). Regarding the complete study: The collaborator samples originated in the United States, Italy and Spain and spanned the acute and convalescent phases of COVID-19. Subjects who had been exposed to COVID-19, were actively infected with it, or had recovered from it provided the deeply sampled blood TCRbeta repertoires that made up the dataset. A de-identified subject ID, COVID-19 status, age in years and sex were almost always included in the sample metadata. Samples came from the ongoing ImmuneRACE study (first 160 participants) plus 1,254 subjects from 6 global collaborators. Where HLA class I and class II types were available, the types were taken from metadata supplied by the sample provider, not from assay-based typing. The repertoires were made available in a free public database intended to serve as a resource for research on the immune response to SARS-CoV-2. The material from the prospective study consisted of cDNA or gDNA derived from T cells, B-cell-depleted T cells, or PBMCs. Findings and caveats that apply to the study as a whole: Clinical and demographic metadata were provided uncurated, with the amount varying by source and participant.

From the cysteine up to the phenylalanine, the CDR3 has a length of 14 residues. Only the CDR3 DNA is retained, 42 bases long and in frame from the first base. From the germline V gene, CDR1 is SQVTM and CDR2 is ANQGSEA. V and J lose 2 bases and 2 bases, and a span of 13 bases separates them. TCRbeta CDR3 regions were amplified from genomic DNA using the immunoSEQ Assay, a bias-controlled multiplex PCR. The authors' analysis ran thus. The number of nucleated cells in each sample was estimated by amplification of reference gene primers within the assay. To quantify the absolute abundance of each unique TCRbeta CDR3 rearrangement, sequence reads were collapsed and filtered. For each sample, productive Simpson clonality was calculated as the square root of Simpson's diversity index over productive rearrangements. In its TCRdb copy, this immuneACCESS table keeps in-frame sequences only and misses some clones. Where compared with another copy, unresolved V genes explain less than half of these, and the others have no known cause. The D gene and trimming were derived from the DNA, and the V and J assignments and clone size from that table. Within this sample are some 200,000 clones, with approximately 85% of them counted one time only. The ten largest clones represent 2.9% of the sample.

A word on this clone: This receptor's antigen is unknown. Base qualities are not at hand, and no much larger clone is one base apart.

Another Seattle source contributed samples from volunteer blood donors who had recovered from COVID-19. Each collaborating institution followed its own protocols to collect whole blood in K2EDTA tubes. For TCRbeta analysis, collaborator samples were shipped as frozen whole blood, as isolated PBMCs, or as DNA extracted from either sample type. Sequencing was done on a sample of peripheral blood. The source is a man over 45 who had recovered from COVID-19. The V and J segments used are TRBV29-1 and TRBJ2-7; matching of 6 bases hints at TRBD2 as the D gene. The bases read TGCAGCGTTGAATTTCGGGAGCGGCCCTACGAGCAGTACTTC. Translated, this gives CSVEFRERPYEQYF.